The source of this T cell receptor beta chain is a study of identical twins. A few counts support this clonotype. What it binds is unknown. Study conclusions and caveats: Low generation-probability sequences were in excess among twin-shared out-of-frame alpha sequences. Sharing of beta out-of-frame sequences by twins showed a weaker excess.

TCRdb reprocessed the 5' RACE reads with MiXCR, giving one entry per CDR3 protein. The sample records 350,000 or so distinct CDR3 sequences, 8.5% to 10% being singletons. The CDR3 totals 9 residues. Everyone who donated was a healthy Caucasian. The clonotype was recovered from a woman aged 45-59 years in good health. The chain links TRBV21-1 to TRBJ2-1. TRBV21-1 is listed as a pseudogene. Specimen: naive T cells sorted from blood. CDR3 in amino acids: CASSNEQFF. The CDR3 bases are TGTGCCAGCAGCAATGAGCAGTTCTTC.